The sequence of this T cell receptor (beta chain) was determined in a study of T cell responses to AZD1222 COVID-19 vaccine. Whole-study findings and limits: CD4 TCRs associated with vaccination spanned spike, dominating at 160-218 and 743-854. Recipients of AZD1222 seropositive at baseline numbered only 5 or 6. The donors showed a predominance of white British ancestry and of females, with possible underestimation of clonal diversity. Spike-specific TCR repertoires showed rising breadth and depth after two AZD1222 doses.

About this clone: The antigen is not known.

Germline CDR1 MGHRA, CDR2 YSYEKL. Trimming took off 6 bases at V and 7 bases at J, with 25 bases between the two ends. The CDR3 length is 17 residues. TCRdb's copy holds only in-frame clones and misses some; the assay was immunoSEQ multiplex PCR. The data contain 72,000 or so clones, roughly 90% of them seen just once; the ten biggest clones take up under 25%. This chain joins TRBV4-1 and TRBJ2-1, with D possibly being TRBD1 or TRBD2 (5 bases each). The sequence came from an adult in good health. The material sequenced was peripheral blood, taken on day 0 of AZD1222 vaccination. The chain's CDR3 is CASRPGSGAGGSNEQFF. CDR3 in DNA: TGCGCCAGCAGGCCGGGCTCCGGGGCAGGAGGTTCAAATGAGCAGTTCTTC.